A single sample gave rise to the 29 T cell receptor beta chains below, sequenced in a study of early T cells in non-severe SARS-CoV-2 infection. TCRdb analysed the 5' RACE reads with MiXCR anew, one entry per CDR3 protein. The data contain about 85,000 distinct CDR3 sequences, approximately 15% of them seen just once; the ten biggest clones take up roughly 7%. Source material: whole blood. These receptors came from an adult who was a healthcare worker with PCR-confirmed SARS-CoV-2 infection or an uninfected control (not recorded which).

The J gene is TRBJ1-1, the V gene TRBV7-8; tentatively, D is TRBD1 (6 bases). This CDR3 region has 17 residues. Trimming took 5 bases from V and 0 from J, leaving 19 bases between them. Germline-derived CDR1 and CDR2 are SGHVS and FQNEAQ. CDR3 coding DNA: TGTGCCAGCAGCGGGGGACAATGGGGCTTTTTGAACACTGAAGCTTTCTTT. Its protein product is CASSGGQWGFLNTEAFF.

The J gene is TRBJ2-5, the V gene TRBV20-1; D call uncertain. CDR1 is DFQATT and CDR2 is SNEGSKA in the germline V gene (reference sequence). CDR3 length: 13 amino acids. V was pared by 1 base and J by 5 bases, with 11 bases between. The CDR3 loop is CSARVRARETQYF. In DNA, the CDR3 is TGCAGTGCTAGAGTTCGGGCTAGGGAGACCCAGTACTTC.

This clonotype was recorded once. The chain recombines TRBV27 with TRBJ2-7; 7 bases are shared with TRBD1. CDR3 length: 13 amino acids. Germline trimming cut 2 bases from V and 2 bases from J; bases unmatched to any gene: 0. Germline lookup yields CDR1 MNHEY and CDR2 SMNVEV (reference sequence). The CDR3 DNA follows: TGTGCCAGCAGTTTAACAGGGGCCTACGAGCAGTACTTC. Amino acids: CASSLTGAYEQYF.

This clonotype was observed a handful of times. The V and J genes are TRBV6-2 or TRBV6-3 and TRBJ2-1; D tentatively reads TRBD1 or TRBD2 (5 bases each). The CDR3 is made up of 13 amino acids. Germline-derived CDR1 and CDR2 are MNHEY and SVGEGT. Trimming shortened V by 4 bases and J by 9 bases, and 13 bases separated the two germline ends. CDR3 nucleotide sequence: TGTGCCAGCAGTTTCGGGGCCTTTGGTGAGCAGTTCTTC. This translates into CASSFGAFGEQFF.

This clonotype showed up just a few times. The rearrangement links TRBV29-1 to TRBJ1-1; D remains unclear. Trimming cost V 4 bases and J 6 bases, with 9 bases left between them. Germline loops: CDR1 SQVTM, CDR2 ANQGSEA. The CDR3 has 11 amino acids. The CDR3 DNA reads TGCAGCGTTGGAAGAGGAGCTGAAGCTTTCTTT. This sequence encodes CSVGRGAEAFF.

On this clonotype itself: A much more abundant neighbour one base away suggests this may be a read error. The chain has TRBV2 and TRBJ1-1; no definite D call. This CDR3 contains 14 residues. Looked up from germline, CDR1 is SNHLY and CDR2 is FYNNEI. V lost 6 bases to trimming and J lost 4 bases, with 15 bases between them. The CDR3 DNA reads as TGTGCCAGCAGCCCGCGGGAGAGAATCACTGAAGCTTTCTTT. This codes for CASSPRERITEAFF.

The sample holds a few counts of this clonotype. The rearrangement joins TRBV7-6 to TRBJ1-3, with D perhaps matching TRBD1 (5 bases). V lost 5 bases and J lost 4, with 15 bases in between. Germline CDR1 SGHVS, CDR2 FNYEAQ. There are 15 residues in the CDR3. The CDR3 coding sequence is TGTGCCAGCAGCCCATCGGGGACCTTAGGAAACACCATATATTTT. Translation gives CASSPSGTLGNTIYF.

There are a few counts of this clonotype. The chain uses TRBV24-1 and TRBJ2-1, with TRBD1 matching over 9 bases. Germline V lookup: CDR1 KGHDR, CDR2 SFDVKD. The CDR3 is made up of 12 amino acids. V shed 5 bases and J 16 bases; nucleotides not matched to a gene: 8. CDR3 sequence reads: CATSATGTGLFF. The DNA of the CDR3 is TGTGCCACCAGTGCTACCGGGACAGGGTTATTCTTC.

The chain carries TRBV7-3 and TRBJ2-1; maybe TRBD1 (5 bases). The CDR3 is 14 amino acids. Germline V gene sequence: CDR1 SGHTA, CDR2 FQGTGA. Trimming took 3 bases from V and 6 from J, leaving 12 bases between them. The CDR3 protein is CASSLKGAGNEQFF. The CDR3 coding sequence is TGTGCCAGCAGCTTGAAAGGGGCTGGCAATGAGCAGTTCTTC.

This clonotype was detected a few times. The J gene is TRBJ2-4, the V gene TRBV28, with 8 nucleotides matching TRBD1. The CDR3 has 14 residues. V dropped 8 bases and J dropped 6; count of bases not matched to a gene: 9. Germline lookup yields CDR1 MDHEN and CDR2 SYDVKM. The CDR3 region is CASSLTGVGNIQYF. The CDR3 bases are TGTGCCAGCTCTTTGACAGGGGTAGGAAACATTCAGTACTTC.

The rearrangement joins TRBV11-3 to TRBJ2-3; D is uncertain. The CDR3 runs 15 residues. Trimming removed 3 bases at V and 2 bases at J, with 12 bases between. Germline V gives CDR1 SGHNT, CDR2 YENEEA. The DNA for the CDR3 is TGTGCCAGCAGCTTGGTTCTTTCTTTCACAGATACGCAGTATTTT. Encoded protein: CASSLVLSFTDTQYF.

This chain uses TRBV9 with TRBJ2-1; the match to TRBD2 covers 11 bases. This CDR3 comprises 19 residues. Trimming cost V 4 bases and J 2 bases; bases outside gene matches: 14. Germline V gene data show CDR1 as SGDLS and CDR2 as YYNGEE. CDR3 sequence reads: CASSNPGLAAKRAYNEQFF. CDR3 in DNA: TGTGCCAGCAGCAATCCGGGACTAGCGGCCAAGAGAGCCTACAATGAGCAGTTCTTC.

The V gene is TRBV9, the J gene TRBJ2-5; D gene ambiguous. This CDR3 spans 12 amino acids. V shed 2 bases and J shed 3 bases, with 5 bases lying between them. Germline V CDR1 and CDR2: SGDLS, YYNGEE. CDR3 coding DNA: TGTGCCAGCAGCGTGGAGAAAGAGACCCAGTACTTC. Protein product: CASSVEKETQYF.

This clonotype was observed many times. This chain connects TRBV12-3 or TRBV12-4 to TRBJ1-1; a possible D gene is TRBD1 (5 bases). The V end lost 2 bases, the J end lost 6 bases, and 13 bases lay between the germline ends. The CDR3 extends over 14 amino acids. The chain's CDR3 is CASSLSGGGPEAFF. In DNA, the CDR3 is TGTGCCAGCAGTTTATCCGGGGGAGGTCCTGAAGCTTTCTTT.

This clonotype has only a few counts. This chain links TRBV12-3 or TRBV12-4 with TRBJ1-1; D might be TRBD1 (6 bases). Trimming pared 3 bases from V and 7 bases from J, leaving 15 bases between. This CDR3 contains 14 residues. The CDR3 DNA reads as TGTGCCAGCAGTTTTAACCAGGGGAGGGGTGAAGCTTTCTTT. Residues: CASSFNQGRGEAFF.

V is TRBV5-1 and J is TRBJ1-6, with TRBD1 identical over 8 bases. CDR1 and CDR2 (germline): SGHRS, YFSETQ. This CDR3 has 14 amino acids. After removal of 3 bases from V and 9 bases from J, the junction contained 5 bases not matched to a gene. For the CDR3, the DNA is TGCGCCAGCAGCTCGAGACAGGGGTCTTCACCCCTCCACTTT. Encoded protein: CASSSRQGSSPLHF.

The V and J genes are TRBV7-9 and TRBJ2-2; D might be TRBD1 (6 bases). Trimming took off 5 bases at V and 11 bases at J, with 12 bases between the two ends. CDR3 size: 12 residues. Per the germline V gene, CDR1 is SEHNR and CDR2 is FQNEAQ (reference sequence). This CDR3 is CASSETGGELFF. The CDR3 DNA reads TGTGCCAGCAGCGAGACAGGTGGAGAGCTGTTTTTT.

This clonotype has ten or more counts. The CDR3 sequence: CASSSLAEMNTGELFF. CDR3 nucleotide sequence: TGTGCCAGCAGCTCCCTAGCGGAGATGAACACCGGGGAGCTGTTTTTT. V usage is TRBV7-6 and J usage is TRBJ2-2; TRBD2 matches 7 bases. CDR1 is SGHVS, CDR2 FNYEAQ, per germline. The CDR3 runs to 16 residues. With 4 bases clipped from V and 1 base from J, the junction kept 6 bases outside the gene matches.

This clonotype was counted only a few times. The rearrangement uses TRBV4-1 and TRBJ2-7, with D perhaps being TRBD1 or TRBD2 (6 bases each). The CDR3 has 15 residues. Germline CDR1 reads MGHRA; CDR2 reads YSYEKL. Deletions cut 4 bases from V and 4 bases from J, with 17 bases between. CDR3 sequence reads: CASSREGQGTYEQYF. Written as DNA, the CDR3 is TGCGCCAGCAGCCGAGAAGGGCAGGGGACTTACGAGCAGTACTTC.

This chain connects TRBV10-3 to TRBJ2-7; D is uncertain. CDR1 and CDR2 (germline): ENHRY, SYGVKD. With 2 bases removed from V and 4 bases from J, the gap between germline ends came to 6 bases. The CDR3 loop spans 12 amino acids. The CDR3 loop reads CAISESGYEQYF. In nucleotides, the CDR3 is TGTGCCATCAGTGAGAGTGGATACGAGCAGTACTTC.

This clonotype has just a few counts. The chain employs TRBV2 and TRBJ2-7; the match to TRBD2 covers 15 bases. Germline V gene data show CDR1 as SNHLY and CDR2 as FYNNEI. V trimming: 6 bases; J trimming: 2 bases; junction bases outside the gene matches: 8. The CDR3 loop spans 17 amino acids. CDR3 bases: TGTGCCAGCAGCCGGGGACTAGCGGGAGGTCCCACCTACGAGCAGTACTTC. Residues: CASSRGLAGGPTYEQYF.

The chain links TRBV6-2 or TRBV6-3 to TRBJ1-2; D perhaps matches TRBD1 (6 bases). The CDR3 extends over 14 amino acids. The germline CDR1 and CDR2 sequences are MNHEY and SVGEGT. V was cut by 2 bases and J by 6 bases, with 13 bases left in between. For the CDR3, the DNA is TGTGCCAGCAGTTACCCGACAGGAATTGATGGCTACACCTTC. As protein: CASSYPTGIDGYTF.

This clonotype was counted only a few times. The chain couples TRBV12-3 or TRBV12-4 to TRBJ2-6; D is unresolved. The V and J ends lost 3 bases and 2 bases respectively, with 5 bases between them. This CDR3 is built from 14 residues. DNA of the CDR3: TGTGCCAGCAGTTTCGGAGCTGGGGCCAACGTCCTGACTTTC. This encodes CASSFGAGANVLTF.

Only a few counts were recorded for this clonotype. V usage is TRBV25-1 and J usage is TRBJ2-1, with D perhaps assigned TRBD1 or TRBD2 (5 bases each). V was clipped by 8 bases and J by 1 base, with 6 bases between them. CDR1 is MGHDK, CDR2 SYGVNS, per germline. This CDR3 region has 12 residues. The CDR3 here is CASWGSYNEQFF. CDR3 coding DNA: TGTGCCAGCTGGGGGTCCTACAATGAGCAGTTCTTC.

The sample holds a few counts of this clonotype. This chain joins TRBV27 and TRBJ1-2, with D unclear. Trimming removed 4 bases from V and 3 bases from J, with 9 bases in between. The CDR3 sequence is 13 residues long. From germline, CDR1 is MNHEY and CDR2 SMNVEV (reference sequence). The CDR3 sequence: CASSSWTDYGYTF. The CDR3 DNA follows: TGTGCCAGCAGTTCCTGGACGGACTATGGCTACACCTTC.

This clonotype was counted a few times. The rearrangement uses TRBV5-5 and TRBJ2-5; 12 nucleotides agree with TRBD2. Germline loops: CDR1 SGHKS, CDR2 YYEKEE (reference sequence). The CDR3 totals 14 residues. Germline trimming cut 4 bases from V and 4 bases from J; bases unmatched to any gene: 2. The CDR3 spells CASSILAGGETQYF. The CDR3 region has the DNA TGTGCCAGCAGCATACTAGCGGGAGGAGAGACCCAGTACTTC.

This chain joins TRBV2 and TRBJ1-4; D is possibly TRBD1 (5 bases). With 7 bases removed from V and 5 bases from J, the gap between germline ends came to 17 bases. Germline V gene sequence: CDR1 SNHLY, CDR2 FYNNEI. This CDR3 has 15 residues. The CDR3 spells CASITARVGNEKLFF. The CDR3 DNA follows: TGTGCCAGCATTACCGCCAGGGTAGGGAATGAAAAACTGTTTTTT.

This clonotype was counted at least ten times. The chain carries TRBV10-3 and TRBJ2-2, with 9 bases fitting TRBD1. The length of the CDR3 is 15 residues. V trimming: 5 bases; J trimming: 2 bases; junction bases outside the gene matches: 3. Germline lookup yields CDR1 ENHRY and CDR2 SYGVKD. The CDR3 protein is CAISPGQGNTGELFF. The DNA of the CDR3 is TGTGCCATCAGTCCGGGACAGGGAAACACCGGGGAGCTGTTTTTT.

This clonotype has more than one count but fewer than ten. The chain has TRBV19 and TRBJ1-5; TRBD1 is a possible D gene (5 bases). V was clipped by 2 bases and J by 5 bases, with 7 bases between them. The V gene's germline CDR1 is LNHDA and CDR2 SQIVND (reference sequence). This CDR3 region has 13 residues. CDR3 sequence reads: CASSIQGDQPQHF. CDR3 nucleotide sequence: TGTGCCAGTAGTATACAGGGTGATCAGCCCCAGCATTTT.